The present T cell receptor beta chain was sequenced within a study of control samples from healthy donors and cancer patients. From germline, CDR1 is SGHTA and CDR2 FQGNSA. V lost 6 bases and J lost 1; bases outside the gene matches: 8. This CDR3 has 15 amino acids. The data were produced by immunoSEQ multiplex PCR, yet TCRdb's version contains in-frame clones alone and is incomplete. This sample has around 51,000 clones, with about four fifths found just once. This clone has a handful of counts. Material: blood. This TCR was sampled from a man between 70 and 80 years old in good health. This rearrangement joins TRBV7-2 to TRBJ1-1, with 7 bases matching TRBD1. The CDR3 reads CASSPGGVRNTEAFF. CDR3 coding DNA: TGTGCCAGCAGTCCAGGGGGGGTTCGGAACACTGAAGCTTTCTTT. Supplemented by reference TRBV7-2 and TRBJ1-1, the full variable domain reads GAGVSQSPSNKVTEKGKDVELRCDPISGHTALYWYRQSLGQGLEFLIYFQGNSAPDKSGLPSDRFSAERTGGSVSTLTIQRTQQEDSAVYLCASSPGGVRNTEAFFGQGTRLTVV.